The 19 T cell receptor beta chains presented below share a single source sample, sequenced in a study of cytotoxic CD8 clonotypes in ibrutinib-treated CLL. Generated by immunoSEQ multiplex PCR, the TCRdb table keeps only in-frame clones and is missing some. This sample carries 150,000 to 200,000 clones, around nine tenths of them seen once, and the ten largest clones take approximately 2.9%. The sample was PBMCs, taken at disease progression, from a patient treated with ibrutinib. All receptors derive from a human donor with chronic lymphocytic leukemia.

The CDR3 reads CASSFSGTSGIYEQYF. The CDR3, as DNA: TGCGCCAGCAGCTTCTCCGGGACTAGCGGGATCTACGAGCAGTACTTC. The chain combines TRBV5-1 with TRBJ2-7; 13 bases agree with TRBD2. The CDR3 has 16 residues. Germline CDR1 SGHRS, CDR2 YFSETQ. The V segment lost 2 bases and the J segment 3 bases; nucleotides outside the gene matches: 5.

The chain has TRBV6-1 and TRBJ1-1; D unresolved. Germline CDR1 reads MNHNS; CDR2 reads SASEGT. The V end lost 1 base, the J end lost 4 bases, and 7 bases lay between the germline ends. This CDR3 region has 13 residues. The CDR3 reads CASSEGRVTEAFF. CDR3 nucleotide sequence: TGTGCCAGCAGTGAAGGTCGGGTCACTGAAGCTTTCTTT.

The V call is TRBV6-5, the J call TRBJ2-5; TRBD2 matches 8 bases. V lost 5 bases and J lost 7; bases outside the gene matches: 3. CDR1 and CDR2 from the germline V gene are MNHEY and SVGAGI. This CDR3 region has 12 residues. The CDR3 reads CASSLRGGTQYF. In nucleotides, the CDR3 is TGTGCCAGCAGTCTCCGGGGGGGGACCCAGTACTTC.

V and J are TRBV27 and TRBJ2-7; 8 nucleotides agree with TRBD2. Germline values: CDR1 MNHEY, CDR2 SMNVEV (reference sequence). The trim removed 4 bases at V and 0 bases at J, leaving 14 bases unmatched. The CDR3 length is 18 residues. CDR3 DNA sequence: TGTGCCAGCAGTTCAGCCCCTGCATTAGCGGGGAACTCCTACGAGCAGTACTTC. Translating it yields CASSSAPALAGNSYEQYF.

This chain joins TRBV14 and TRBJ1-4; D not resolved. Germline V CDR1 and CDR2: SGHDN, FVKESK. The CDR3 covers 17 residues. V lost 0 bases and J 1 base, leaving 12 bases between the germline ends. The CDR3 DNA is TGTGCCAGCAGCCAAGATCATCCCCCAAGAACTAATGAAAAACTGTTTTTT. Protein sequence: CASSQDHPPRTNEKLFF.

This chain joins TRBV4-1 and TRBJ1-5; no clear D. CDR1 is MGHRA and CDR2 is YSYEKL in the germline V gene. V was shortened by 0 bases and J by 6 bases, with 12 bases between the two germline ends. There are 15 residues in the CDR3. CDR3 sequence (DNA): TGCGCCAGCAGCCAAGATTCTGTCGGCGCTCAGCCCCAGCATTTT. Translation gives CASSQDSVGAQPQHF.

This clone appeared a single time. Other nucleotide sequences in the sample specify the same CDR3. The chain combines TRBV30 with TRBJ2-2; D unclear. Trimming left V 0 bases short and J 5 bases short, with 7 bases between. Germline V lookup: CDR1 GTSNPN, CDR2 SVGIG (reference sequence). The CDR3 has 13 residues. In DNA, the CDR3 is TGTGCCTGGAGTGTACGAGGAACCGGGGAGCTGTTTTTT. Its translation: CAWSVRGTGELFF.

The chain has TRBV28 and TRBJ1-4, with D hard to call. Germline V gene data show CDR1 as MDHEN and CDR2 as SYDVKM. V gave up 3 bases and J gave up 2 bases, with 4 bases separating them. This CDR3 comprises 13 residues. DNA for the CDR3: TGTGCCAGCAGTTTTTCCACTAATGAAAAACTGTTTTTT. Translating it yields CASSFSTNEKLFF.

V is TRBV9 and J is TRBJ1-1, with TRBD1 identical over 7 bases. With 4 bases clipped from V and 0 bases from J, the junction kept 12 bases outside the gene matches. There are 17 residues in the CDR3. Germline CDR1 is SGDLS and CDR2 is YYNGEE. CDR3 sequence reads: CASSPERRGPMNTEAFF. Here the CDR3 DNA reads TGTGCCAGCAGCCCTGAGAGGAGGGGGCCGATGAACACTGAAGCTTTCTTT.

This chain connects TRBV29-1 to TRBJ2-7; no definite D call. Germline loops: CDR1 SQVTM, CDR2 ANQGSEA. The CDR3 is 14 amino acids. V lost 0 bases and J 1 base, leaving 10 bases between the germline ends. CDR3 coding DNA: TGCAGCGTTGAAGATCATGGCGGTTCCTACGAGCAGTACTTC. This translates into CSVEDHGGSYEQYF.

The chain combines TRBV6-1 with TRBJ1-1, with 7 nucleotides matching TRBD1. This CDR3 contains 13 residues. CDR1 is MNHNS, CDR2 SASEGT, per germline. V lost 5 bases and J lost 4; bases outside the gene matches: 4. CDR3 nucleotide sequence: TGTGCCAGCAGTCAACAGGGGCCCACTGAAGCTTTCTTT. Its protein product is CASSQQGPTEAFF.

The chain employs TRBV11-2 and TRBJ2-7; 14 nucleotides line up with TRBD2. Germline-derived CDR1 and CDR2 are SGHAT and FQNNGV. V gave up 1 base and J gave up 10 bases; unmatched junction bases: 9. The CDR3 is 16 amino acids. CDR3 residues: CASSLGGGLAGVVQYF. CDR3 DNA: TGTGCCAGCAGCTTAGGTGGGGGACTAGCGGGAGTTGTCCAGTACTTC. The full variable domain, in which reference TRBV11-2 and TRBJ2-7 provide the parts outside the CDR3, is EAGVAQSPRYKIIEKRQSVAFWCNPISGHATLYWYQQILGQGPKLLIQFQNNGVVDDSQLPKDRFSAERLKGVDSTLKIQPAKLEDSAVYLCASSLGGGLAGVVQYFGPGTRLTVT.

The chain is built from TRBV11-2 and TRBJ2-3; D ambiguous. The CDR3 consists of 16 residues. Germline V lookup: CDR1 SGHAT, CDR2 FQNNGV. Trimming took off 0 bases at V and 0 bases at J, with 10 bases between the two ends. The DNA for the CDR3 is TGTGCCAGCAGCTTAGAGGCCGGATCTAGCACAGATACGCAGTATTTT. Translated, it gives CASSLEAGSSTDTQYF. Together with reference TRBV11-2 and TRBJ2-3, the CDR3 gives the full variable domain: EAGVAQSPRYKIIEKRQSVAFWCNPISGHATLYWYQQILGQGPKLLIQFQNNGVVDDSQLPKDRFSAERLKGVDSTLKIQPAKLEDSAVYLCASSLEAGSSTDTQYFGPGTRLTVL.

The chain has TRBV28 and TRBJ1-5; D might be TRBD1 (5 bases). Per the germline V gene, CDR1 is MDHEN and CDR2 is SYDVKM. The CDR3 length is 17 residues. V dropped 6 bases and J dropped 3 bases, with 21 bases sitting between them. The CDR3 protein is CASSTGEGLGLNQPQHF. The CDR3 nucleotides read TGTGCCAGCAGCACAGGAGAGGGGCTCGGGCTCAATCAGCCCCAGCATTTT.

V is TRBV28 and J is TRBJ2-5; 7 nucleotides align to TRBD2. Per the germline V gene, CDR1 is MDHEN and CDR2 is SYDVKM. With 3 bases clipped from V and 2 bases from J, the junction kept 3 bases outside the gene matches. This CDR3 spans 14 amino acids. CDR3 residues: CASSFQGGQETQYF. DNA for the CDR3: TGTGCCAGCAGTTTCCAGGGAGGGCAAGAGACCCAGTACTTC.

Turning to this clone: The junction and the germline gene differ at one end; a read error may be behind it. CDR3 amino acids: CASRVAGGGTGELFF. CDR3 bases: TGTGCCAGCAGAGTAGCGGGAGGGGGGACCGGGGAGCTGTTTTTT. The chain has TRBV9 and TRBJ2-2; 11 positions match TRBD2. The CDR3 is 15 amino acids. Germline V CDR1 and CDR2: SGDLS, YYNGEE.

This rearrangement joins TRBV18 to TRBJ2-7; D call uncertain. Trimming stripped 0 bases from V and 3 bases from J, with 15 bases between. The CDR3 runs 16 residues. The germline CDR1 and CDR2 sequences are KGHSH and LQKENI. In nucleotides, the CDR3 is TGTGCCAGCTCACCACCATCCTTGGTGGGCGGCTACGAGCAGTACTTC. Protein sequence: CASSPPSLVGGYEQYF.

This chain uses TRBV15 with TRBJ1-1, with D perhaps TRBD1 (5 bases). The CDR3 has 18 residues. From germline, CDR1 is LNHNV and CDR2 YYDKDF (reference sequence). The germline V and J ends were trimmed by 0 bases and 0 bases, with 17 bases remaining between them. The CDR3, as DNA: TGTGCCACCAGCAGAGATCCTTGGGGCAGGGCGATGAACACTGAAGCTTTCTTT. Translation gives CATSRDPWGRAMNTEAFF.

This sequence joins TRBV11-2 and TRBJ1-5; D is perhaps TRBD1 (5 bases). CDR1 is SGHAT and CDR2 is FQNNGV in the germline V gene. Trimming pared 1 base from V and 4 bases from J, leaving 11 bases between. This CDR3 comprises 15 residues. The chain's CDR3 is CASSLAGWENQPQHF. The DNA for the CDR3 is TGTGCCAGCAGCTTAGCAGGGTGGGAGAATCAGCCCCAGCATTTT.